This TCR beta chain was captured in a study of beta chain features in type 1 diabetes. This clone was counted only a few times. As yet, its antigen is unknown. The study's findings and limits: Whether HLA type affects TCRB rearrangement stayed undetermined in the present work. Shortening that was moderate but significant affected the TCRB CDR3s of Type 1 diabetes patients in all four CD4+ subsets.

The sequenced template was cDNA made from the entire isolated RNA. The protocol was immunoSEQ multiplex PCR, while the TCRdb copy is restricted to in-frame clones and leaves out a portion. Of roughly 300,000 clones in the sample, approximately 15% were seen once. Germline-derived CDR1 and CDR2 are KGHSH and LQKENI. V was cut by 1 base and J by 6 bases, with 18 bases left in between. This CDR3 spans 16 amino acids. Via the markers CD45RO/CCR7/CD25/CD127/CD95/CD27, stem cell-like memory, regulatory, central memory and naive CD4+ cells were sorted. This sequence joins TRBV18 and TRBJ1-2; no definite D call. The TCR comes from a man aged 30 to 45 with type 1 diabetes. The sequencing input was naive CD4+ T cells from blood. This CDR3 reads CASSPLRAYEDDGYTF. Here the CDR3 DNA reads TGTGCCAGCTCACCACTTCGCGCCTACGAGGATGATGGCTACACCTTC.